This TCR beta chain came from a study (dated by TCRdb to 2012 to 2014). Sequencing used an Illumina Genome Analyzer IIx. TCRdb handled the public reads itself, with Q25 trimming in fastp and clone calling in MiXCR, and kept productive beta chains. Every entry covers one CDR3 protein and lists the most common genes and DNA from its rows. In all, the sample holds several thousand distinct CDR3 sequences, and 30% to 40% of those were seen once. The ten largest clones add up to 22% of the sample. Turning to this clonotype: Its antigen specificity is not known. There are no base qualities to consult, and no much larger clone falls within one base.

The sequenced material came from blood. This sequence originates from a human donor.

The base sequence is TGTGCCATTGAGGGAGGAGGCAATCAGCCCCAGCATTTT. Its amino acids are CAIEGGGNQPQHF. The chain is encoded by TRBV30 joined to TRBJ1-5; the D segment cannot be called with confidence. Taken from the germline V gene (reference sequence), the CDR1 and CDR2 loops are GTSNPN and SVGIG. The CDR3 runs 13 residues from the cysteine to the phenylalanine. Only the CDR3 DNA is retained, 39 bases long and in frame from the first base. Trimming costs V 8 bases and J 2 bases, and their ends lie 13 bases apart.